The next 24 T cell receptor beta chains were all read from a single sample in a study of CD4 and CD8 cells across lung adenocarcinoma regions. TCRdb fed the PCR reads into MiXCR, producing one record per CDR3 protein. The sample records around 23,000 distinct CDR3 sequences, 53% being singletons. Material: CD8+ T cells from the center of a lung tumor. These receptors all stem from a male donor with lung adenocarcinoma. The CD4 and CD8 labels of this study may be unreliable.

This chain joins TRBV12-3 or TRBV12-4 and TRBJ2-5, with D possibly being TRBD1 or TRBD2 (5 bases each). The J call is doubtful: the DNA matches TRBJ2-7 better. This CDR3 has 14 amino acids. CDR3 sequence (DNA): TGTGCCAGCAGTTTGGGACCCCCCTACTACGAGCAGTACTTC. Protein product: CASSLGPPYYEQYF.

This clonotype was found once. V usage is TRBV6-4 and J usage is TRBJ2-4, with D possibly TRBD1 on 5 matching bases. Trimming took off 0 bases at V and 13 bases at J, with 22 bases between the two ends. Germline-derived CDR1 and CDR2 are MRHNA and SNTAGT. CDR3 length: 16 residues. The CDR3 DNA is TGTGCCAGCAGTGACTCGGGGCCCGGAGCCACAGACACGCAGTACTTC. Protein sequence: CASSDSGPGATDTQYF.

Comments on this clonotype: A junction boundary mismatches the germline segment, possibly from a read error. The V gene is TRBV6-1, the J gene TRBJ2-4, with D possibly being TRBD2 (6 bases). Germline-derived CDR1 and CDR2 are MNHNS and SASEGT. The CDR3 contains 14 residues. The chain's CDR3 is CASMGRGGKNTQYF. In nucleotides, the CDR3 is TGTGCCAGCATGGGGCGGGGAGGCAAAAACACGCAGTACTTT.

The chain links TRBV10-3 to TRBJ2-5; D perhaps matches TRBD1 (5 bases). The length of the CDR3 is 14 residues. Germline CDR1 is ENHRY and CDR2 is SYGVKD. The CDR3 nucleotides are TGTGCGGGGCTAGGCGGCCGCCACCAAGAGACCCAGTACTTC. This encodes CAGLGGRHQETQYF.

The V and J genes are TRBV27 and TRBJ2-4; 8 bases fit TRBD2. In germline, CDR1 is MNHEY, CDR2 SMNVEV (reference sequence). Trimming cost V 6 bases and J 5 bases; bases outside gene matches: 12. The CDR3 is 16 residues long. As DNA, the CDR3 is TGTGCCAGCAGCGGGAGGGGGGGCCGTGCCCAAAACATTCAGTACTTC. Its protein product is CASSGRGGRAQNIQYF.

This clonotype was recorded at least ten times. This sequence joins TRBV5-1 and TRBJ2-2; TRBD2 might be the D (6 bases). V was clipped by 8 bases and J by 4 bases, with 15 bases between them. The CDR3 runs 14 residues. Germline loops: CDR1 SGHRS, CDR2 YFSETQ. For the CDR3, the DNA is TGCGCCAGTTGTCGGGGGAGTGCCACCGGGGAGCTGTTTTTT. Translated: CASCRGSATGELFF.

A few counts support this clonotype. At one end the junction does not follow the germline gene, possibly because of a read error. V and J are TRBV25-1 and TRBJ2-5; 7 nucleotides agree with TRBD1. This CDR3 is 14 amino acids long. CDR1 is MGHDK and CDR2 is SYGVNS in the germline V gene. The DNA for the CDR3 is TGTGCCGGCAGAGGGGGCCGTGGGCAAGAGACCCAGTACTTC. Encoded protein: CAGRGGRGQETQYF.

The chain has TRBV6-1 and TRBJ2-3, with D maybe TRBD1 (6 bases). The J call is uncertain, as TRBJ2-7 better fits the DNA end. CDR1 MNHNS and CDR2 SASEGT come from the germline V gene. The CDR3 covers 16 residues. The CDR3, as DNA: TGTGCCAGCAGTGAAGCGGGGATGGGGGCTAAGGATACGCAGTACTTC. Translating gives CASSEAGMGAKDTQYF.

This chain joins TRBV10-3 and TRBJ2-1, with D perhaps TRBD2 (5 bases). The CDR3 has 13 residues. The germline gives CDR1 ENHRY, CDR2 SYGVKD. Deletions cut 6 bases from V and 8 bases from J, with 14 bases between. CDR3 in amino acids: CAIRGKGSDEQFF. The CDR3, as DNA: TGTGCCATCAGGGGGAAGGGTAGCGATGAGCAGTTCTTC.

The rearrangement uses TRBV6-1 and TRBJ2-4, with D perhaps matching TRBD1 (6 bases). There are 14 residues in the CDR3. From germline, CDR1 is MNHNS and CDR2 SASEGT. Here the CDR3 DNA reads TGTGCGGGGAGTGGGGGCGGTGAAAAACACACCCAGTACTTC. It codes for CAGSGGGEKHTQYF.

About this clonotype: A read error may account for a junction end that differs from germline. The J gene is TRBJ2-3, the V gene TRBV27; 8 positions match TRBD2. The CDR3 runs to 14 residues. Germline V gene sequence: CDR1 MNHEY, CDR2 SMNVEV (reference sequence). The DNA of the CDR3 is TGTGCCAGCAGGGGCCTAGCGGGCAAAGATATGCAGTACTTT. This translates into CASRGLAGKDMQYF.

This clonotype showed up just a few times. One base away lies a much larger clone, so this may be a sequencing read error. The chain combines TRBV6-9 with TRBJ2-1, with 7 bases lining up with TRBD2. V lost 2 bases, J lost 10 bases, and 20 bases stayed unmatched. The V gene's germline CDR1 is MNHGY and CDR2 SVAAGI. CDR3 length equals 18 residues. CDR3 sequence (DNA): TGTGCCAGCAGTTATCGGACAACGAGAGCGGGAATCGCCTACGAGCAGTTCTTC. It is translated as CASSYRTTRAGIAYEQFF.

The chain employs TRBV10-1 and TRBJ2-4; D is possibly TRBD1 (6 bases). V lost 7 bases and J lost 13, with 32 bases in between. The CDR3 spans 17 residues. Germline V gene lookup returns CDR1 WNHNN and CDR2 SYGVQD (reference sequence). CDR3 nucleotide sequence: TGCGCCAGCACAACGGACAGCGTGAGCCTAGACAAAAACACCCAGTACTTC. This codes for CASTTDSVSLDKNTQYF.

This clonotype was recorded once. A read error may produce the germline difference seen at one junction end. This rearrangement joins TRBV10-1 to TRBJ2-2, with 9 bases matching TRBD2. Looked up from germline, CDR1 is WNHNN and CDR2 is SYGVQD (reference sequence). This CDR3 is built from 14 residues. The CDR3 is CASQPGLATGEQYF. CDR3 DNA sequence: TGCGCCAGCCAACCGGGACTAGCAACCGGGGAGCAGTATTTC.

This chain connects TRBV3-1 to TRBJ1-1; unclear D gene. Germline V gene data show CDR1 as LGHDT and CDR2 as YNNKEL (reference sequence). The CDR3 runs to 14 residues. Trimming left V 2 bases short and J 1 base short, with 8 bases between. CDR3 bases: TGTGCCAGCAGCCAACTCAGTGGGAACACTGAAGCTTTCTTT. This sequence encodes CASSQLSGNTEAFF.

This clonotype was counted between two and nine times. The chain has TRBV6-5 and TRBJ2-1; D tentatively reads TRBD1 or TRBD2 (5 bases each). Germline assignment: CDR1 MNHEY and CDR2 SVGAGI. CDR3 length: 15 amino acids. Trimming took off 0 bases at V and 6 bases at J, with 12 bases between the two ends. The CDR3 here is CASSYSGTPPNEQFF. CDR3 DNA sequence: TGTGCCAGCAGTTACTCCGGGACCCCACCCAATGAGCAGTTCTTC.

This clonotype was counted at least ten times. The V and J genes are TRBV10-3 and TRBJ1-1; D might be TRBD1 (6 bases). V was pared by 4 bases and J by 4 bases, with 10 bases between. CDR1 is ENHRY and CDR2 is SYGVKD in the germline V gene. The CDR3 covers 13 residues. CDR3 nucleotides: TGTGCCATCAGTGTGAGGGGGGTCACTGAAGCTTTCTTT. It translates to CAISVRGVTEAFF.

In regard to this clonotype: Germline and junction disagree at one end, which may indicate a read error. The genes are TRBV6-1 and TRBJ2-4, with a weak D call TRBD2 (6 bases). This CDR3 spans 13 amino acids. Germline assignment: CDR1 MNHNS and CDR2 SASEGT. The CDR3 DNA reads as TGTGCCAGCACTGGCGGGAACAAAAATACTCAGTATTTC. It translates to CASTGGNKNTQYF.

The chain links TRBV7-2 to TRBJ2-4; D tentatively fits TRBD1 or TRBD2 (5 bases each). The germline CDR1 and CDR2 sequences are SGHTA and FQGNSA. Trimming took off 11 bases at V and 13 bases at J, with 24 bases between the two ends. This CDR3 has 13 amino acids. The CDR3 coding sequence is TGTGCCTGGGGGAGCTTGGGCACAGACACGCAGTACTTC. Translating it yields CAWGSLGTDTQYF.

In its sample, this clonotype was seen a few times. V usage is TRBV6-1 and J usage is TRBJ2-5, with D possibly being TRBD2 (5 bases). The CDR3 is 17 amino acids. The germline CDR1 and CDR2 sequences are MNHNS and SASEGT. Trimming stripped 0 bases from V and 4 bases from J, with 18 bases between. CDR3 region: CASSEALPGLGRETQYF. As DNA, the CDR3 is TGTGCCAGCAGTGAAGCGCTTCCAGGTCTAGGGAGAGAGACCCAGTACTTC.

The V gene is TRBV7-2, the J gene TRBJ2-3; unclear D gene. Germline assignment: CDR1 SGHTA and CDR2 FQGNSA. This CDR3 region has 12 residues. Trimming shortened V by 2 bases and J by 2 bases, and 2 bases separated the two germline ends. The chain's CDR3 is CASSLYTDTQYF. The CDR3 DNA sequence: TGTGCCAGCAGCTTATACACAGATACGCAGTATTTT.

A note on this clonotype: Mismatch with germline at one junction end may stem from a read error. This chain joins TRBV6-1 and TRBJ2-4; 10 nucleotides match TRBD1. CDR3 length: 16 amino acids. The germline gives CDR1 MNHNS, CDR2 SASEGT. CDR3 sequence: CASREAGTGAKDMQYF. In DNA form, the CDR3 reads TGTGCCAGCCGTGAAGCGGGGACAGGGGCCAAAGACATGCAGTATTTC.

This clonotype appeared many times. The chain uses TRBV5-1 and TRBJ2-1; 11 bases are shared with TRBD2. The V and J ends lost 0 bases and 7 bases, in that order; junction bases with no gene match: 3. The CDR3 extends over 15 amino acids. CDR1 and CDR2 from the germline V gene are SGHRS and YFSETQ. CDR3 in DNA: TGCGCCAGCAGCTTGGTGACTAGCGGGATGAATGAGCAGTTCTTC. This translates into CASSLVTSGMNEQFF.

This clonotype showed up many times. The V call is TRBV6-2 or TRBV6-3, the J call TRBJ1-2, with D perhaps matching TRBD1 (5 bases). The length of the CDR3 is 14 residues. Germline V gives CDR1 MNHEY, CDR2 SVGEGT. V shed 5 bases and J shed 8 bases, with 18 bases lying between them. The CDR3 nucleotides are TGTGCCAGCAGTCGGACACATAAAGCATCCGGCTACACCTTC. It encodes CASSRTHKASGYTF.